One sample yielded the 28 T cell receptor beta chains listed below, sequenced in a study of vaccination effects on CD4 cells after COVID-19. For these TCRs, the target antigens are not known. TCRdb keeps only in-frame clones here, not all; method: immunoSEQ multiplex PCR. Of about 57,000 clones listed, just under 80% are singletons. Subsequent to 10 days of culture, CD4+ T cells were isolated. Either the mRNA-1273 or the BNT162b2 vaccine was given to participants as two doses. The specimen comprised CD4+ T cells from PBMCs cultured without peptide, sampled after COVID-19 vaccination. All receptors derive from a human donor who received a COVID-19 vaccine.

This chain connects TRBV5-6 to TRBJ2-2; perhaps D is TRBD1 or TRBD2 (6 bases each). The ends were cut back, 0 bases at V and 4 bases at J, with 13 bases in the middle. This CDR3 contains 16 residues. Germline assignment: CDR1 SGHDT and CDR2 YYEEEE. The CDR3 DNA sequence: TGTGCCAGCAGCTTGGGAGGGGGGCCGAGCACCGGGGAGCTGTTTTTT. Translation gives CASSLGGGPSTGELFF.

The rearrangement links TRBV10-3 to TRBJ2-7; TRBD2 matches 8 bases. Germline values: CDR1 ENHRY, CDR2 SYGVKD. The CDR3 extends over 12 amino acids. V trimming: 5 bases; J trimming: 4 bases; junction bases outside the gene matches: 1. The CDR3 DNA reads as TGTGCCATCAGTAGCGGGAGTTACGAGCAGTACTTC. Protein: CAISSGSYEQYF.

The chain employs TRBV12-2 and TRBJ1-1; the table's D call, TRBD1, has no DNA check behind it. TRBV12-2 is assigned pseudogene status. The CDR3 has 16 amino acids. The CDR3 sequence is CASRLARWDRGPEAFF. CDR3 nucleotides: TGTGCAAGTCGCTTAGCAAGATGGGACAGGGGGCCTGAAGCTTTCTTT.

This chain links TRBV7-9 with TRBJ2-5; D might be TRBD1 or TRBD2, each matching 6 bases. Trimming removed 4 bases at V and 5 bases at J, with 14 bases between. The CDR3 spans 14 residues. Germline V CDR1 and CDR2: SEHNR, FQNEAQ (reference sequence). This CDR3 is CASSWGASDETQYF. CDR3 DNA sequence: TGTGCCAGCAGCTGGGGGGCCTCAGATGAGACCCAGTACTTC.

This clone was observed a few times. The CDR3 spells CASSRQTGAGEKLFF. The CDR3 coding sequence is TGTGCCAGCAGTCGACAAACAGGGGCTGGCGAAAAACTGTTTTTT. V and J are TRBV7-9 and TRBJ1-4; TRBD1 matches at 7 bases. CDR3 length: 15 residues. V shed 6 bases and J 8 bases; nucleotides not matched to a gene: 12. CDR1 is SEHNR and CDR2 is FQNEAQ in the germline V gene (reference sequence).

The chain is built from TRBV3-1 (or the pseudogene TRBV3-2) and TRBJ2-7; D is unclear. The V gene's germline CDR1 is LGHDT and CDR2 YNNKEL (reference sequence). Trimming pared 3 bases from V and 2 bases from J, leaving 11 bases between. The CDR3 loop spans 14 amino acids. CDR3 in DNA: TGTGCCAGCAGCCAGGGTCCGGGTCCCTACGAGCAGTACTTC. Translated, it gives CASSQGPGPYEQYF.

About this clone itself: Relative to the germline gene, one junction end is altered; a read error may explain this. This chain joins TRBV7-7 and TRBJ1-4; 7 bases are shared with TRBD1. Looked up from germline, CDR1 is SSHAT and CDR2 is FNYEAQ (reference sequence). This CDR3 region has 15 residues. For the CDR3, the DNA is TGTGCTAGCAGAGTAACAGGGGAGGCTAATGAAAAACTGTTTTTT. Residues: CASRVTGEANEKLFF.

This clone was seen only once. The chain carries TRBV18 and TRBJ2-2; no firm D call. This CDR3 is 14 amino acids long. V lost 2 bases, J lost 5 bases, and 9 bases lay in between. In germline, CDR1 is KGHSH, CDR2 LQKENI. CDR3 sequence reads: CASSPGLGTGELFF. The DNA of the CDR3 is TGTGCCAGCTCACCAGGGCTGGGGACCGGGGAGCTGTTTTTT.

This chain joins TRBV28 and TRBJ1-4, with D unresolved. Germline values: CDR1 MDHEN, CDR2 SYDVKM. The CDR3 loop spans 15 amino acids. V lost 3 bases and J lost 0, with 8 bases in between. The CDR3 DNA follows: TGTGCCAGCAGTTTGTCGTCCTCAACTAATGAAAAACTGTTTTTT. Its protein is CASSLSSSTNEKLFF.

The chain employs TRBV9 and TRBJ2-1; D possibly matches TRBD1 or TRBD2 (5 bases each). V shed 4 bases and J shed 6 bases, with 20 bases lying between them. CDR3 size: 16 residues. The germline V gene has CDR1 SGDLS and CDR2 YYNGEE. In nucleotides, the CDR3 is TGTGCCAGCAGCCCGAGGGCTGCGAGGGGTCCCAATGAGCAGTTCTTC. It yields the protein CASSPRAARGPNEQFF.

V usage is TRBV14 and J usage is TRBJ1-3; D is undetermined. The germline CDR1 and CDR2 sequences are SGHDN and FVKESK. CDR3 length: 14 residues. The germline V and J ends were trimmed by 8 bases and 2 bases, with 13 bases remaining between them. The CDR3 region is CASRAIGTGNTIYF. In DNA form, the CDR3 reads TGTGCCAGCCGGGCGATCGGGACTGGAAACACCATATATTTT.

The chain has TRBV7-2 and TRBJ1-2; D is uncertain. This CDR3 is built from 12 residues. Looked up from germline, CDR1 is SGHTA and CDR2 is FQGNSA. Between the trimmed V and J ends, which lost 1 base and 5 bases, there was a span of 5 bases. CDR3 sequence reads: CASSLVLYGYTF. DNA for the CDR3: TGTGCCAGCAGCTTAGTCTTATATGGCTACACCTTC.

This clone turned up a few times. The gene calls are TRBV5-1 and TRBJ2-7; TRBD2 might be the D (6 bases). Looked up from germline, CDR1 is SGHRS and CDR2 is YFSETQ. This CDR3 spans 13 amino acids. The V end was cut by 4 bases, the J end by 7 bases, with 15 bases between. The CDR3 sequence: CASSGPGGAEQYF. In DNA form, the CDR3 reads TGCGCCAGCAGCGGGCCCGGAGGGGCTGAGCAGTACTTC. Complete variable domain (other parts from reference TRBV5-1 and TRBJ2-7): KAGVTQTPRYLIKTRGQQVTLSCSPISGHRSVSWYQQTPGQGLQFLFEYFSETQRNKGNFPGRFSGRQFSNSRSEMNVSTLELGDSALYLCASSGPGGAEQYFGPGTRLTVT.

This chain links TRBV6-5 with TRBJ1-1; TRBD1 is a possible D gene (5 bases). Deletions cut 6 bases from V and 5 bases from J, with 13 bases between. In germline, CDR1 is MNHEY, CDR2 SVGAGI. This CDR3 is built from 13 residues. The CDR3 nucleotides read TGTGCCAGCAGATCCGACGGGGGGACTGAAGCTTTCTTT. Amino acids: CASRSDGGTEAFF.

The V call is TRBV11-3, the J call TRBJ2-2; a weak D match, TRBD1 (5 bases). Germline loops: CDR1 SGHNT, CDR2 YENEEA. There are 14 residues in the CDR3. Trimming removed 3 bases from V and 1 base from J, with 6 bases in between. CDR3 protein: CASSFRVNTGELFF. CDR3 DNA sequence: TGTGCCAGCAGCTTCAGGGTGAACACCGGGGAGCTGTTTTTT.

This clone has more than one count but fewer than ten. CDR3 nucleotide sequence: TGTGCCAGCATCATCGATCCCTGGGGCGGGGAGCTGTTTTTT. It yields the protein CASIIDPWGGELFF. This chain uses TRBV7-8 with TRBJ2-2, with unresolved D. The CDR3 extends over 14 amino acids. V lost 7 bases, J lost 7 bases, and 16 bases lay in between. CDR1 is SGHVS and CDR2 is FQNEAQ in the germline V gene.

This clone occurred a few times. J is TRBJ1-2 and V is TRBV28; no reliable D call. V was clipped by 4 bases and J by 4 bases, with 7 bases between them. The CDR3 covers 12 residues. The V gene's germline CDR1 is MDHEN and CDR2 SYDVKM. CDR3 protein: CASSSGIYGYTF. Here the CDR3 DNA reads TGTGCCAGCAGTTCGGGTATCTATGGCTACACCTTC.

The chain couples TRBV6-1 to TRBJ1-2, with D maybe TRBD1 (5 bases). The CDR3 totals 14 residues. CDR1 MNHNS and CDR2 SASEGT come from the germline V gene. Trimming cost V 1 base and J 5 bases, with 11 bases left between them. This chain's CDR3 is CASSEVGASYGYTF. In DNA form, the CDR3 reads TGTGCCAGCAGTGAAGTAGGGGCCTCGTATGGCTACACCTTC.

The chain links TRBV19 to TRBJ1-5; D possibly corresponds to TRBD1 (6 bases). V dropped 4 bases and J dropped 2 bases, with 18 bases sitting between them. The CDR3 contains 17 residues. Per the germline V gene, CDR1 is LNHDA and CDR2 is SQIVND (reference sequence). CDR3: CASSRGRRTNGNQPQHF. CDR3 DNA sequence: TGTGCCAGTAGTAGGGGGCGACGAACCAATGGCAATCAGCCCCAGCATTTT.

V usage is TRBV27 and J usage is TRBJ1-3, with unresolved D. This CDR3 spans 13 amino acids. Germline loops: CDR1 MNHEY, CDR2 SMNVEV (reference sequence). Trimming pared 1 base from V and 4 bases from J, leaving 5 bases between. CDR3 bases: TGTGCCAGCAGTTTATTCCAGGGAAACACCATATATTTT. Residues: CASSLFQGNTIYF.

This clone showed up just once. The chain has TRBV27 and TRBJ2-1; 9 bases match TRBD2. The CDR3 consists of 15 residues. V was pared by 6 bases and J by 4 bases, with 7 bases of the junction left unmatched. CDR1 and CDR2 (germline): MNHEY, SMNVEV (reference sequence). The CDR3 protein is CASSPSGNQYNEQFF. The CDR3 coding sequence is TGTGCCAGCAGCCCTAGCGGGAATCAATACAATGAGCAGTTCTTC.

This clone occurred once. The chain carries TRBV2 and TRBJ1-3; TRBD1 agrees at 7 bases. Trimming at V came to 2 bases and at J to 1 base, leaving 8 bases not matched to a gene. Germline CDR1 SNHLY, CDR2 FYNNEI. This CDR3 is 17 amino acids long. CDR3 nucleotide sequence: TGTGCCAGCAGTGAACGCTCGACAGGGACATCTGGAAACACCATATATTTT. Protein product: CASSERSTGTSGNTIYF. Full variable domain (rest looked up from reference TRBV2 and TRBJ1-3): EPEVTQTPSHQVTQMGQEVILRCVPISNHLYFYWYRQILGQKVEFLVSFYNNEISEKSEIFDDQFSVERPDGSNFTLKIRSTKLEDSAMYFCASSERSTGTSGNTIYFGEGSWLTVV.

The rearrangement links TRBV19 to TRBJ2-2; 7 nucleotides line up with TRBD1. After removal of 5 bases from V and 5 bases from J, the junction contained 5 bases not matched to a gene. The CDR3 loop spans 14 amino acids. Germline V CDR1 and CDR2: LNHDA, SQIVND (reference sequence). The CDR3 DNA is TGTGCCAGTAGTCTTCCGACAGGGACCGGGGAGCTGTTTTTT. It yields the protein CASSLPTGTGELFF.

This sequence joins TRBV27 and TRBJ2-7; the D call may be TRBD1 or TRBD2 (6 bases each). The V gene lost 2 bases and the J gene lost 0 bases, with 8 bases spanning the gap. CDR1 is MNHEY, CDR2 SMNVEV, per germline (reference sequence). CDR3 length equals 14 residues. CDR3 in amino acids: CASSLGGRSYEQYF. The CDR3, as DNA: TGTGCCAGCAGTTTAGGGGGGCGCTCCTACGAGCAGTACTTC.

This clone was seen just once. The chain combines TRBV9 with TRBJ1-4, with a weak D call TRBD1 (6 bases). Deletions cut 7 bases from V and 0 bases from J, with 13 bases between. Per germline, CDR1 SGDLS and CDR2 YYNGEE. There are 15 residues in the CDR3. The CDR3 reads CASGGLQATNEKLFF. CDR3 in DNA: TGTGCCAGCGGGGGGCTACAGGCAACTAATGAAAAACTGTTTTTT.

The CDR3 DNA reads TGTGCCAGCAGCCACGTGTTAGCGAGCTCCTACAATGAGCAGTTCTTC. Encoded protein: CASSHVLASSYNEQFF. This chain connects TRBV7-6 to TRBJ2-1, with D possibly matching TRBD2 (5 bases). With 5 bases removed from V and 0 bases from J, the gap between germline ends came to 14 bases. Germline loops: CDR1 SGHVS, CDR2 FNYEAQ. The CDR3 is 16 amino acids.

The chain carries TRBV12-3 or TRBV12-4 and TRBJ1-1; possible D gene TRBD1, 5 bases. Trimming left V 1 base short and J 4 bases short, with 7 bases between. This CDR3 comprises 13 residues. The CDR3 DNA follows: TGTGCCAGCAGTTTAGGGGGGTCCACTGAAGCTTTCTTT. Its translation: CASSLGGSTEAFF.

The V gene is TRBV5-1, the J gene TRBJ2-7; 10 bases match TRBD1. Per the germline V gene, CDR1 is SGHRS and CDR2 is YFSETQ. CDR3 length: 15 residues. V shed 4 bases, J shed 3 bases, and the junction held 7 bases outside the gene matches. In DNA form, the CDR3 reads TGCGCCAGCAGCGCTCCGGGACAGGGGCGCTACGAGCAGTACTTC. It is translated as CASSAPGQGRYEQYF.